This TCR beta chain was sequenced during a study of response to subunit inactivated influenza vaccine. This clonotype has ten or more counts. As yet, its antigen is unknown. Broader study findings: The study's authors posited that every seasonal influenza vaccination enlists few new T cells.

The germline CDR1 and CDR2 sequences are MNHEY and SVGEGT. Trimming cost V 2 bases and J 7 bases, with 15 bases left between them. CDR3 length equals 16 residues. TCRdb re-derived calls from the RT-PCR reads in MiXCR, one entry per CDR3 protein. The table includes 400,000 to 650,000 distinct CDR3 sequences, approximately 7.2% detected once. This sample comprised PBMCs from blood, obtained around 25 months after vaccination. The receptor was derived from a man between 50 and 70 years old who received an inactivated influenza vaccine. The chain uses TRBV6-2 or TRBV6-3 and TRBJ1-6; possibly TRBD1 for D (6 bases). The CDR3 protein is CASSYIATGLNSPLHF. The CDR3 DNA follows: TGTGCCAGCAGTTACATTGCAACAGGGCTAAATTCACCCCTCCACTTT.